This TCR beta chain was identified in a study of cytomegalovirus exposure and HLA in healthy donors. General study findings and limits: Reported results showed that the classifier diagnosed cytomegalovirus status with high specificity and sensitivity.

Note on this clone: Its target is unknown.

Amplification used 60 Vbeta primers and 13 Jbeta primers. Measured with immunoSEQ multiplex PCR; TCRdb has only the in-frame clones, and not every one. Among 150,000 to 200,000 clones listed, roughly 87% were seen once. CDR1 and CDR2 (germline): SNHLY, FYNNEI. V was trimmed by 3 bases and J by 9 bases, leaving 21 bases between them. The CDR3 totals 16 residues. The V call is TRBV2, the J call TRBJ2-1; D is ambiguous. What was sequenced was PBMCs. This clonotype originated in a girl less than two years old in good health and CMV-seronegative. The DNA for the CDR3 is TGTGCCAGCAGTGATTTAACGGGTGTAAACGTCCGTGAGCAGTTCTTC. This codes for CASSDLTGVNVREQFF.